This T cell receptor (beta chain) is from a study of T cells in Graves' hyperthyroidism and ophthalmopathy. TCR beta CDR3 region amplification was performed from RNA transcripts. First-round RT-PCR targeting the TCR CDR3 was performed with the HTBI primer set. TCRdb independently ran MiXCR on the multiplex PCR reads; one entry per CDR3 protein. The table lists about 680,000 distinct CDR3 sequences, approximately 40% of them singletons. The patients, who ranged from 18 to 65 in age, presented with newly diagnosed hyperthyroidism lasting under 2 months. Points on this clonotype: An end of the junction does not agree with germline; a read error may underlie this.

The CDR3 is 14 amino acids. Looked up from germline, CDR1 is LNHDA and CDR2 is SQIVND (reference sequence). The sample taken for sequencing was blood. The chain employs TRBV19 and TRBJ1-1; no clear D. The receptor comes from a woman in her 40s with Graves' hyperthyroidism. CDR3 nucleotides: TGTGCCAGTAGTATTTCTGTCATGAACACTGTAGCTTTCTTT. It encodes CASSISVMNTVAFF.